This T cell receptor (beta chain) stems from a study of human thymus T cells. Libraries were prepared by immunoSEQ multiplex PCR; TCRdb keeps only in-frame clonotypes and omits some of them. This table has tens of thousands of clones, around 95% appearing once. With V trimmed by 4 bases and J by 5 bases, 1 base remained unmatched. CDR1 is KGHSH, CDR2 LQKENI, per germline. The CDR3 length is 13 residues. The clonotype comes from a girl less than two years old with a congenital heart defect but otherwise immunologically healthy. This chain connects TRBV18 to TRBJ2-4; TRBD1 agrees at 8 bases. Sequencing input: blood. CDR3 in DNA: TGTGCCAGCTCACAGGGACAGGAAAACATTCAGTACTTC. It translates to CASSQGQENIQYF.